The source of this TCR beta chain is a study of T cell responses to AZD1222 COVID-19 vaccine. As to this clone: Its target is unknown. Distinct nucleotide sequences in the sample also encode this CDR3.

Using immunoSEQ multiplex PCR, the repertoire was profiled, and TCRdb retains in-frame clones only, with some absent. Of 110,000 or so clones in the sample, approximately 87% are singletons; the top ten hold 4.4%. Study findings and constraints: Nearly half of spike-specific TCRs reportedly target variant regions that are unmutated in the B.1.351 and B.1.1.7 variants.

The receptor was isolated from an adult who received the AZD1222 COVID-19 vaccine. The sequencing used peripheral blood, collected 28 days after the second AZD1222 dose.

CDR3 coding DNA: TGTGCCAGCAGCTTAGGGGGGGACTATGGCTACACCTTC. Translated, it gives CASSLGGDYGYTF. The rearrangement uses TRBV5-4 and TRBJ1-2; D may be TRBD1 (6 bases). This CDR3 is built from 13 residues. Germline assignment: CDR1 SGHNT and CDR2 YYREEE (reference sequence). Trimming removed 2 bases from V and 3 bases from J, with 8 bases in between.